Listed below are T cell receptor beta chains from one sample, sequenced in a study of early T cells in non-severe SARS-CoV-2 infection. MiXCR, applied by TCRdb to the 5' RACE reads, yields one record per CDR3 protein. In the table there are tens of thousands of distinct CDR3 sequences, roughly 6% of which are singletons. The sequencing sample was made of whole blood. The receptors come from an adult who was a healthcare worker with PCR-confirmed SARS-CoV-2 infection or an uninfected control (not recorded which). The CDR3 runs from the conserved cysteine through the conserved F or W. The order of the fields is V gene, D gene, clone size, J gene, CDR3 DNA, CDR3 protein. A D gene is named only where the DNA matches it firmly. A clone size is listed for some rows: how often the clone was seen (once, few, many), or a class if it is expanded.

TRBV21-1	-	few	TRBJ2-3	TGTGCCAGCAACATTCAGGATCGGACAAGAGAAGCAGATACGCAGTATTTT	CASNIQDRTREADTQYF
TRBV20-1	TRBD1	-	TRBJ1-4	TGCAGTGCTAGACGGGGACAGGGGGCAGCTAATGAAAAACTGTTTTTT	CSARRGQGAANEKLFF
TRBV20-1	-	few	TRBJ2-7	TGCAGTGCCAGATCGGGGACACGGGTATCCGAGCCGTACTTC	CSARSGTRVSEPYF
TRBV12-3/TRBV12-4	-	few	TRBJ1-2	TGTGCCAGCAGTTCATTCTCCGGGGGAACTAACTATGGCTACACCTTC	CASSSFSGGTNYGYTF
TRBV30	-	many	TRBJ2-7	TGTGCCTGGAGTGGGGGCTCACGGGGAGGTAAATCCTACGAGCAGTACTTC	CAWSGGSRGGKSYEQYF
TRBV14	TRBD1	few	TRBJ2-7	TGTGCCAGCAGCTCGACTCGTAGGGACAGGCTTACCTACGAGCAGTACTTC	CASSSTRRDRLTYEQYF
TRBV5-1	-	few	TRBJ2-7	TGCGCCAGCAGCTTGGAAGCGACAGGCGGAGAGCAGTACTTC	CASSLEATGGEQYF
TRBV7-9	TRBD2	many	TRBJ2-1	TGTGCCAGCAGCTCAGGACTAGCCGATGAGCAGTTCTTC	CASSSGLADEQFF
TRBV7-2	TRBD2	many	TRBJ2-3	TGTGCCAGCAGCTCGACTAGCGGGGGGAGCACAGATACGCAGTATTTT	CASSSTSGGSTDTQYF
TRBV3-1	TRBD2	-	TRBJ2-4	TGTGCCAGCAGCCAAGAGGGATCATGGACTAGCGGGGGGCTAGCCAAAAACATTCAGTACTTC	CASSQEGSWTSGGLAKNIQYF
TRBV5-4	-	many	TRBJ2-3	TGTGCCAGCAGCGCGACAGATACGCAGTATTTT	CASSATDTQYF
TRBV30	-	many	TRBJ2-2	TGTGCCTGGGGGGAGAGTAGCAGGACCGGGGAGCTGTTTTTT	CAWGESSRTGELFF
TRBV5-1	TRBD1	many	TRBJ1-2	TGCGCCAGCAGCCCGCCGGGACAGGGGGATGGCTACACCTTC	CASSPPGQGDGYTF
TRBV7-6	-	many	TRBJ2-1	TGTGCCAGCGAAAAAGGGTCCGGGACGAATGAGCAGTTCTTC	CASEKGSGTNEQFF
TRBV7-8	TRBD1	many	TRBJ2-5	TGTGCCAGCAGCTTAGCGCTAGGACAGGGTGGACAGGAGACCCAGTACTTC	CASSLALGQGGQETQYF
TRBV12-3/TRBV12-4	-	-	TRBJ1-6	TGTGCCAGCAGTTTAGGTTCCACGAATTCACCCCTCCACTTT	CASSLGSTNSPLHF
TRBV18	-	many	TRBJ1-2	TGTGCCAGCTCACCAGACACCAACTATGGCTACACCTTC	CASSPDTNYGYTF
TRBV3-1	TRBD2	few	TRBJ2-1	TGTGCCAGCAGCCAAGATCGAGCGGGGGGGCCAAATGAGCAGTTCTTC	CASSQDRAGGPNEQFF
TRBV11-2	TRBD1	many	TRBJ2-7	TGTGCCAGCAGGCCGCCGGGACAGGGTCACCGAGAGCAGTACTTC	CASRPPGQGHREQYF
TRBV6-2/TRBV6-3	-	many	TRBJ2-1	TGTGCCAGCAGTTACCCACCGAGGGAGCAGTTCTTC	CASSYPPREQFF